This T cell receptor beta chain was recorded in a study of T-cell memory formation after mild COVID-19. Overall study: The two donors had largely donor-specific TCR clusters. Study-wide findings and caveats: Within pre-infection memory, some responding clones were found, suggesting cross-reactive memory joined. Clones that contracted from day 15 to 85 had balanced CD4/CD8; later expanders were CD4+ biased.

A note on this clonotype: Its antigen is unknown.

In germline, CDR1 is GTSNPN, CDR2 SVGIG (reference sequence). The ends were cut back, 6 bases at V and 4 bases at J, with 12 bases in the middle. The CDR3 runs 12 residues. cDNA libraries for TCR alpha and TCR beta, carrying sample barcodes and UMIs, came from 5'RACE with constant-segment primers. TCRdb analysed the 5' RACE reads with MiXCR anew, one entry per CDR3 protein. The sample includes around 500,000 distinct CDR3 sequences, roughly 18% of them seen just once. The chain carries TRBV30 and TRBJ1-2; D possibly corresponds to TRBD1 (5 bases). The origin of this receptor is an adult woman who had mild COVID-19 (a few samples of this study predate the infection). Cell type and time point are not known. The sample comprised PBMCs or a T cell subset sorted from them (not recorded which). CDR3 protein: CACPGEGYGYTF. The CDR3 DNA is TGTGCCTGCCCGGGGGAGGGCTATGGCTACACCTTC.